The rows below give T cell receptor beta chains drawn from one sample of a study of blood T cell repertoires in COVID-19. The data were produced by immunoSEQ multiplex PCR, yet TCRdb's version contains in-frame clones alone and is incomplete. The sample includes approximately 450,000 clones, roughly nine tenths of them seen just once. Sequenced input: PBMCs or T cells enriched from blood (not recorded which). The receptors were sampled from a man aged 25 to 40 who had recovered from COVID-19. The CDR3 runs from the conserved cysteine through the conserved F or W. A D gene is named only where the DNA matches it firmly. Size is stated for part of the rows, as once, few or many counts, or as a class when the clone is expanded.

d_gene	v_gene	j_gene	abundance	CDR3aa	CDR3nt
-	TRBV7-9	TRBJ2-3	-	CASSFRVAESTDTQYF	TGTGCCAGCAGCTTTCGAGTAGCGGAGAGCACAGATACGCAGTATTTT
-	TRBV25-1	TRBJ2-1	-	CASSEVTHRSNEQFF	TGTGCCAGCAGTGAGGTCACACACCGATCCAATGAGCAGTTCTTC
TRBD1	TRBV5-6	TRBJ2-7	-	CASSSRGRKDYEQYF	TGTGCCAGCAGCTCTAGGGGGCGAAAAGACTACGAGCAGTACTTC
TRBD2	TRBV11-2	TRBJ2-5	few	CASLHGGETQYF	TGTGCCAGCTTACACGGGGGGGAGACCCAGTACTTC
TRBD2	TRBV7-8	TRBJ2-1	-	CASSALTSGYNEQFF	TGTGCCAGCAGCGCCCTAACTAGCGGGTACAATGAGCAGTTCTTC
TRBD1	TRBV5-4	TRBJ1-1	-	CASSLGGQVGNTEAFF	TGTGCCAGCAGCTTGGGGGGACAGGTGGGGAACACTGAAGCTTTCTTT
-	TRBV10-3	TRBJ2-5	-	CAISGMGGTYQETQYF	TGTGCCATCAGTGGGATGGGCGGGACCTACCAAGAGACCCAGTACTTC
TRBD2	TRBV28	TRBJ2-3	-	CASSSIGAGEDTQYF	TGTGCCAGCAGTTCCATTGGGGCGGGAGAAGATACGCAGTATTTT
TRBD2	TRBV12-5	TRBJ2-1	few	CASGLAPTSGRANEQFF	TGTGCTAGTGGTTTGGCCCCGACTAGCGGGAGGGCCAATGAGCAGTTCTTC
-	TRBV6-6	TRBJ2-7	-	CASSYQGTSYEQYF	TGTGCCAGCAGTTACCAGGGTACCTCCTACGAGCAGTACTTC
TRBD2	TRBV5-6	TRBJ2-2	-	CASSLGLAGTGELFF	TGTGCCAGCAGCTTGGGACTAGCGGGAACCGGGGAGCTGTTTTTT
-	TRBV21-1	TRBJ1-2	-	CASTQTGEDGYTF	TGTGCCAGCACCCAAACAGGGGAGGATGGCTACACCTTC
TRBD2	TRBV30	TRBJ2-1	-	CAWMRASGRSEQFF	TGTGCCTGGATGAGGGCCAGCGGGAGGTCTGAGCAGTTCTTC
-	TRBV2	TRBJ2-1	-	CASSDGVEQFF	TGTGCCAGCAGTGACGGAGTTGAGCAGTTCTTC
-	TRBV7-9	TRBJ1-3	-	CASSLGQGVSGNTIYF	TGTGCCAGCAGCTTAGGTCAGGGCGTCTCTGGAAACACCATATATTTT
TRBD1	TRBV24-1	TRBJ2-2	-	CATSEGGNTGELFF	TGTGCCACCAGTGAAGGGGGCAACACCGGGGAGCTGTTTTTT
-	TRBV3-1/TRBV3-2	TRBJ2-1	-	CASSPTGLENGNEQFF	TGTGCCAGCAGCCCAACCGGACTCGAAAATGGGAATGAGCAGTTCTTC
-	TRBV18	TRBJ1-2	-	CASSTRGINYGYTF	TGTGCCAGCTCCACCCGAGGGATCAACTATGGCTACACCTTC
TRBD2	TRBV9	TRBJ2-5	-	CASSVGTSGTQETQYF	TGTGCCAGCAGCGTAGGCACTAGCGGGACACAAGAGACCCAGTACTTC
-	TRBV2	TRBJ2-2	-	CASTLGVVGTGELFF	TGTGCCAGCACCCTCGGGGTGGTAGGCACCGGGGAGCTGTTTTTT
-	TRBV11-2	TRBJ2-7	-	CASSWGADYEQYF	TGTGCCAGCAGCTGGGGCGCGGACTACGAGCAGTACTTC
TRBD2	TRBV30	TRBJ2-1	-	CAWTGLAAYNEQFF	TGTGCCTGGACCGGACTAGCGGCCTACAATGAGCAGTTCTTC
TRBD1	TRBV19	TRBJ1-1	-	CASSVTGTGWNTEAFF	TGTGCCAGTAGTGTAACCGGGACAGGGTGGAACACTGAAGCTTTCTTT
-	TRBV11-2	TRBJ2-7	once	CASSSRENEQYF	TGTGCCAGCAGCTCCAGGGAAAACGAGCAGTACTTC
TRBD1	TRBV5-1	TRBJ1-1	-	CASSPRGQGNTEAFF	TGCGCCAGCAGCCCGAGGGGACAGGGGAACACTGAAGCTTTCTTT
TRBD2	TRBV5-1	TRBJ2-2	many	CASSLGLAGSWVTGELFF	TGCGCCAGCAGCCTGGGACTAGCGGGGAGTTGGGTCACCGGGGAGCTGTTTTTT
-	TRBV27	TRBJ1-4	-	CASSLVQGMAEKLFF	TGTGCCAGCAGTTTAGTCCAGGGGATGGCGGAAAAACTGTTTTTT
-	TRBV28	TRBJ1-4	-	CASSFEGSKEKLFF	TGTGCCAGCAGTTTCGAGGGCTCAAAGGAAAAACTGTTTTTT
TRBD1	TRBV6-5	TRBJ1-1	-	CASSLLSGTAPEAFF	TGTGCCAGCAGCCTCCTCTCCGGGACAGCGCCTGAAGCTTTCTTT
TRBD2	TRBV11-3	TRBJ2-1	-	CASSHPRGRADNEQFF	TGTGCCAGCAGCCATCCTCGGGGGAGGGCCGACAATGAGCAGTTCTTC
TRBD2	TRBV7-2	TRBJ2-7	-	CASSFQRDRVYEQYF	TGTGCCAGCAGCTTCCAGCGGGATAGGGTGTACGAGCAGTACTTC
-	TRBV5-5	TRBJ1-3	-	CASSPFFSGNTIYF	TGTGCCAGCAGCCCTTTCTTCTCGGGAAACACCATATATTTT
-	TRBV7-2	TRBJ2-6	-	CASSRRDFIPSGANVLTF	TGTGCCAGCAGCCGCCGGGACTTTATTCCCTCTGGGGCCAACGTCCTGACTTTC
TRBD2	TRBV4-1	TRBJ2-7	-	CASSLPSSGGSYEQYF	TGCGCCAGCAGCCTCCCCTCTAGCGGCGGCTCCTACGAGCAGTACTTC
-	TRBV3-1/TRBV3-2	TRBJ1-1	-	CASSAGGVRNTEAFF	TGTGCCAGCAGCGCTGGGGGGGTTCGGAACACTGAAGCTTTCTTT
-	TRBV28	TRBJ1-2	-	CASSNRPGTSRDYTF	TGTGCCAGCAGCAACCGCCCGGGGACATCTAGGGACTACACCTTC
TRBD2	TRBV3-1/TRBV3-2	TRBJ2-3	-	CASSQVLAGAVDTQYF	TGTGCCAGCAGCCAAGTCCTAGCGGGAGCCGTAGATACGCAGTATTTT
TRBD1	TRBV27	TRBJ2-7	-	CASSNRGTGLYEQYF	TGTGCCAGCAGTAATCGGGGGACAGGACTCTACGAGCAGTACTTC
-	TRBV7-6	TRBJ2-5	-	CASSQRIFGETQYF	TGTGCCAGCAGTCAGCGGATCTTTGGGGAGACCCAGTACTTC
-	TRBV7-9	TRBJ1-1	-	CASSQPGLEAFF	TGTGCCAGCAGCCAACCGGGACTTGAAGCTTTCTTT
TRBD1	TRBV10-2	TRBJ1-6	-	CASKWGQGAENSPLHF	TGCGCCAGCAAGTGGGGGCAGGGGGCGGAAAATTCACCCCTCCACTTT
TRBD2	TRBV9	TRBJ2-1	-	CASSVGGLAGTEQFF	TGTGCCAGCAGCGTAGGGGGACTAGCGGGAACTGAGCAGTTCTTC
TRBD1	TRBV28	TRBJ2-7	-	CASSSSGGEQYF	TGTGCCAGCAGTTCATCAGGGGGCGAGCAGTACTTC
-	TRBV12-3/TRBV12-4	TRBJ1-1	-	CASRGGVNTEAFF	TGTGCCAGCAGGGGGGGGGTAAACACTGAAGCTTTCTTT